The clone carrying this T cell receptor (beta chain) was counted ten times or more. TCRdb analysed the 5' RACE reads with MiXCR anew, one entry per CDR3 protein. The table includes tens of thousands of distinct CDR3 sequences, around 6.6% detected once. The sample comes from a study of early T cells in non-severe SARS-CoV-2 infection. The V segment lost 5 bases and the J segment 7 bases; nucleotides outside the gene matches: 16. The germline V gene has CDR1 SGHTA and CDR2 FQGNSA. The CDR3 is 16 residues long. This chain joins TRBV7-2 and TRBJ1-2, with TRBD1 matching over 7 bases. The receptor comes from an adult who was a healthcare worker with PCR-confirmed SARS-CoV-2 infection or an uninfected control (not recorded which). Sequenced material: whole blood, taken at baseline. The CDR3: CASSRRGREWMVGYTF. CDR3 nucleotide sequence: TGTGCCAGCAGCCGAAGGGGGCGCGAGTGGATGGTTGGCTACACCTTC.